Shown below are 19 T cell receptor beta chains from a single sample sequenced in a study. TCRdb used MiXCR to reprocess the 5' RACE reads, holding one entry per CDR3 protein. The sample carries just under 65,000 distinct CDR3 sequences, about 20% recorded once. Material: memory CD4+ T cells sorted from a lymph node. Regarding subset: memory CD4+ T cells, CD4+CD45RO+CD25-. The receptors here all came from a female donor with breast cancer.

CDR3 protein: CASSYGTGDESPLHF. CDR3 sequence (DNA): TGTGCCAGCAGTTATGGGACAGGGGATGAATCACCCCTCCACTTT. The rearrangement joins TRBV6-5 to TRBJ1-6; 10 bases line up with TRBD1. The CDR3 has 15 amino acids. Germline loops: CDR1 MNHEY, CDR2 SVGAGI. J lost 10 bases, V lost 3 bases, and 6 bases had no gene match.

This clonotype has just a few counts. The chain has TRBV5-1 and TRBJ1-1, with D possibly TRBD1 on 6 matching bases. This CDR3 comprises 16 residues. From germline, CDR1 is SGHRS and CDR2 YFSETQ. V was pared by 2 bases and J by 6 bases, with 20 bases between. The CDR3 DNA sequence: TGCGCCAGCAGCTTACAAGGAGGGGGGCTTAACCCTGAAGCTTTCTTT. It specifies CASSLQGGGLNPEAFF.

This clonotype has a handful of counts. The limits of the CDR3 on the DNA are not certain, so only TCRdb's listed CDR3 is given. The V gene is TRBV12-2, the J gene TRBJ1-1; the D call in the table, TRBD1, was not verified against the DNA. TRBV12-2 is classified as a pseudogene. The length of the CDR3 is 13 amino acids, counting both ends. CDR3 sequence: CASRFAGGTEAFF.

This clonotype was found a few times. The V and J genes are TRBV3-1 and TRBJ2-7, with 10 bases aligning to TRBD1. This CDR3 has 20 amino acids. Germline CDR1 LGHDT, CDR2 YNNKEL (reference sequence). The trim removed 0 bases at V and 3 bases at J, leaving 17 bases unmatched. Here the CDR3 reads CASSQEPGTGVGVSVYEQYF. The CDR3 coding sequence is TGTGCCAGCAGCCAAGAGCCCGGGACAGGGGTAGGAGTCTCGGTCTACGAGCAGTACTTC.

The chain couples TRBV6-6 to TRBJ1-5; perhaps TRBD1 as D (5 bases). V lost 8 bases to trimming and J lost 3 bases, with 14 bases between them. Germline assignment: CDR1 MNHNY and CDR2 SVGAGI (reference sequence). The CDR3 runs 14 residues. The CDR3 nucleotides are TGTGCCAGCCAGGGATCGTGGAACAATCAGCCCCAGCATTTT. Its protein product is CASQGSWNNQPQHF.

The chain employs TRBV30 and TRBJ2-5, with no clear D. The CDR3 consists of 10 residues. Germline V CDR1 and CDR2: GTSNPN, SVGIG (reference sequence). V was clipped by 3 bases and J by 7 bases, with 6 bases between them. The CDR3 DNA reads TGTGCCTGGAGCGCCGGGACCCAGTACTTC. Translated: CAWSAGTQYF. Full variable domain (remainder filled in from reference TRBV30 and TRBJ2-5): SQTIHQWPATLVQPVGSPLSLECTVEGTSNPNLYWYRQAAGRGLQLLFYSVGIGQISSEVPQNLSASRPQDRQFILSSKKLLLSDSGFYLCAWSAGTQYFGPGTRLLVL.

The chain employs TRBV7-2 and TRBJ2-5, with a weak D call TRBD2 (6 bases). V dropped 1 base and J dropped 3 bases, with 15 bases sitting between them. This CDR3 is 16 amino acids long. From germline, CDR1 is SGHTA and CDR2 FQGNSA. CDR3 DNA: TGTGCCAGCAGCTTAGGGGAAAGTGGGGGGAAAGAGACCCAGTACTTC. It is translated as CASSLGESGGKETQYF.

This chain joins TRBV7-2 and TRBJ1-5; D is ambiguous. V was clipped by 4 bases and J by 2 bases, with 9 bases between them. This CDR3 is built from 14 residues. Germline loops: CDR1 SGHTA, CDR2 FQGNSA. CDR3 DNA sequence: TGTGCCAGCAGCTCCCGGGCGGGCAATCAGCCCCAGCATTTT. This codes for CASSSRAGNQPQHF.

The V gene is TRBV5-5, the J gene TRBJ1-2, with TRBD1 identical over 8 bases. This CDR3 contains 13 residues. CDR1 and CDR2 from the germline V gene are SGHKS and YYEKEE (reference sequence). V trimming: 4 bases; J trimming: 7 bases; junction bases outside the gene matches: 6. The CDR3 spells CASSGLTGAGYTF. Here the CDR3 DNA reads TGTGCCAGCAGCGGGTTGACAGGGGCTGGCTACACCTTC. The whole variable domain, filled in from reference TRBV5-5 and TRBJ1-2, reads DAGVTQSPTHLIKTRGQQVTLRCSPISGHKSVSWYQQVLGQGPQFIFQYYEKEERGRGNFPDRFSARQFPNYSSELNVNALLLGDSALYLCASSGLTGAGYTFGSGTRLTVV.

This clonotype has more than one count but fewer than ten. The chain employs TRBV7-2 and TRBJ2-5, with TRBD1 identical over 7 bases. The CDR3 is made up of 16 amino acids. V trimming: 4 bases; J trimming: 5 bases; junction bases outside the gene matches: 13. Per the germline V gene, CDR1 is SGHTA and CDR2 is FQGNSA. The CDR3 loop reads CASSSGSGTDWETQYF. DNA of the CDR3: TGTGCCAGCAGCTCAGGGTCCGGGACAGACTGGGAGACCCAGTACTTC.

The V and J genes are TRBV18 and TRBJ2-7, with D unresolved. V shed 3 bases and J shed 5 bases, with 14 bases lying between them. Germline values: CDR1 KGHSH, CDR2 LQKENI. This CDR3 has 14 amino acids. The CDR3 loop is CASSPQRSSHEQYF. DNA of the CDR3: TGTGCCAGCTCACCGCAAAGGAGTTCCCACGAGCAGTACTTC.

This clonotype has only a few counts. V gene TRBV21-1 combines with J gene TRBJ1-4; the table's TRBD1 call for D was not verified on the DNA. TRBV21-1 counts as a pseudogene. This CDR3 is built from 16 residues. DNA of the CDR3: TGTGCCAGCAGCAAAGAGGACAGGGCAACTAATGAAAAACTGTTTTTT. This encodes CASSKEDRATNEKLFF.

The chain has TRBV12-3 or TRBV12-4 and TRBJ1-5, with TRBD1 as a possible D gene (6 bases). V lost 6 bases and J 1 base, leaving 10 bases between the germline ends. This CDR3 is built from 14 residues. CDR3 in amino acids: CASSGQTSNQPQHF. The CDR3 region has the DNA TGTGCCAGCAGCGGACAGACAAGCAATCAGCCCCAGCATTTT.

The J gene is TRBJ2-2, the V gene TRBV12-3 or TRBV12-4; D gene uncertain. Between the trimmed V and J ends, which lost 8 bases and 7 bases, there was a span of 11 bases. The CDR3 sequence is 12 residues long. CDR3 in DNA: TGTGCCAGCGGGCGCCTAGTCGGGGAGCTGTTTTTT. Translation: CASGRLVGELFF.

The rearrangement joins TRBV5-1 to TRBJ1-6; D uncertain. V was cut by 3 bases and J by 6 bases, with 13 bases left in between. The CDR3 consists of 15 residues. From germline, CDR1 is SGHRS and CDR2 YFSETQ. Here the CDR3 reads CASSSDPGGNSPLHF. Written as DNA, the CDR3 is TGCGCCAGCAGCTCGGACCCCGGTGGTAATTCACCCCTCCACTTT.

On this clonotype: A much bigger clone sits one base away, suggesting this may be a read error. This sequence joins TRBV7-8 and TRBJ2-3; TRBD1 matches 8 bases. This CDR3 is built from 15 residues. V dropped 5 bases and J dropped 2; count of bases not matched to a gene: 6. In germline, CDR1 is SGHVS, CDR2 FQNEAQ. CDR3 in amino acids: CASSPRQGNTDTQYF. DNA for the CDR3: TGTGCCAGCAGCCCCAGACAGGGGAACACAGATACGCAGTATTTT. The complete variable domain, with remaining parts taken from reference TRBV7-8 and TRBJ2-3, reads GAGVSQSPRYKVAKRGQDVALRCDPISGHVSLFWYQQALGQGPEFLTYFQNEAQLDKSGLPSDRFFAERPEGSVSTLKIQRTQQEDSAVYLCASSPRQGNTDTQYFGPGTRLTVL.

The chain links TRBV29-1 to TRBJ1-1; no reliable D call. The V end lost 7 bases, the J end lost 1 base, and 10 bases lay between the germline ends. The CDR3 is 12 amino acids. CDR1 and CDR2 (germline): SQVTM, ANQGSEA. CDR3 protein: CSAGEGNTEAFF. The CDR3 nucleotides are TGCAGCGCTGGGGAGGGGAACACTGAAGCTTTCTTT. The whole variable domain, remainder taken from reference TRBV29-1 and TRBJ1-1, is SAVISQKPSRDICQRGTSLTIQCQVDSQVTMMFWYRQQPGQSLTLIATANQGSEATYESGFVIDKFPISRPNLTFSTLTVSNMSPEDSSIYLCSAGEGNTEAFFGQGTRLTVV.

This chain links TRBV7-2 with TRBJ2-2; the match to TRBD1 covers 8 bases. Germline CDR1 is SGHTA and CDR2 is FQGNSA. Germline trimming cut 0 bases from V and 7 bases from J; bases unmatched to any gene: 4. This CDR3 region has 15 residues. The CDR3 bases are TGTGCCAGCAGCTTAGCCCAGGGGGCGAACGGGGAGCTGTTTTTT. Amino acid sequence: CASSLAQGANGELFF.

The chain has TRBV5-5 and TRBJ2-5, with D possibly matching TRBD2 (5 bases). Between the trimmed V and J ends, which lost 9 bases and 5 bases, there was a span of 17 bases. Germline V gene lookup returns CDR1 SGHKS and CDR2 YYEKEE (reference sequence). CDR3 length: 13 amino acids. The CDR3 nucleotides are TGTGCCAACACTCTCCGGGGTACGGAGACCCAGTACTTC. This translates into CANTLRGTETQYF.